The sequence of this T cell receptor beta chain was determined in a study of early T cells in non-severe SARS-CoV-2 infection. Germline V gene data show CDR1 as SEHNR and CDR2 as FQNEAQ (reference sequence). The CDR3 covers 15 residues. The V and J ends lost 5 bases and 5 bases respectively, with 18 bases between them. This clonotype was counted at least ten times. Attachment of unique molecular identifiers to individual cDNA molecules was performed. TCRdb reprocessed the 5' RACE reads with MiXCR, giving one entry per CDR3 protein. The data show under 45,000 distinct CDR3 sequences, about 7.4% seen once.

This clonotype was obtained from an adult who was a healthcare worker with PCR-confirmed SARS-CoV-2 infection or an uninfected control (not recorded which). This chain uses TRBV7-9 with TRBJ2-5, with D possibly being TRBD1 (6 bases). Sample: whole blood, taken at baseline. The CDR3 nucleotides read TGTGCCAGCAGCCAGACGACAGGATTGGGGGAGACCCAGTACTTC. The encoded protein is CASSQTTGLGETQYF.